This T cell receptor beta chain derives from a study of monozygotic twins with inflammatory bowel disease (dated 2019 in TCRdb). Concerning the study at large: The full study comprised 30 or so monozygotic twin pairs: nine German pairs (four IBD-concordant, five IBD-discordant) and 19 IBD-discordant Danish pairs. The search for disease-associated traits relied mainly on comparing, within discordant pairs, IBD patients with their genetically identical healthy co-twins. Each individual had, on average, about 151 000 unique TCRalpha sequences and 181 000 unique TCRbeta sequences available for analysis.

From each donor, a roughly 2.7 ml peripheral blood sample was collected into PAXgene tubes and kept at -80 degrees C. Total RNA was isolated from whole blood with the PAXgene blood miRNA kit on an automated QIAcube, without T cell sorting. Peripheral blood from monozygotic twin pairs concordant or discordant for inflammatory bowel disease was subjected to deep TCRalpha and TCRbeta repertoire profiling with unique molecular barcoding. Smoking habits were recorded for all twin pairs, with individuals classified as current, former or never smokers. Points on this clonotype: Its antigen specificity is not known.

What the study reported, not specific to this receptor: Compared with healthy twins, IBD patients shared fewer clonotypes with other individuals, and the difference was most pronounced in patients with signs of disease activity. IBD patients had lower TCRbeta repertoire diversity, measured by the inverse Simpson index, than their healthy co-twins. The analysis was unable to tell apart different T cell subtypes. Differing immunosuppressive treatments among patients may have added background noise and inter-individual variability to the repertoires. Concordant and discordant twins showed no difference in repertoire similarity, possibly because of limited statistical power. No single strong signal or clonotype linked to IBD turned up in the results, so the idea that one exists was not supported.

Library creation used 5' RACE. For each TCR library, approximately 4,000 ng of total RNA was used. For each sample, cDNA synthesis was carried out in eight separate reactions using SMARTScribe reverse transcriptase. During cDNA synthesis, unique molecular identifiers containing a 6-nucleotide sample barcode were introduced by template switching. TCRalpha and TCRbeta cDNA was amplified in two nested PCRs of 16 and 9 cycles, and bead purification was carried out after each PCR. Before amplification, the cDNA was treated with uracil DNA-glycosylase and purified using the QIAquick PCR purification kit. The second PCR added Illumina TruSeq-compatible adapters along with sample-specific barcodes. TapeStation and Qubit were used to check library quality and concentration, and 4 to 6 ng of each library was pooled. Sequencing of the pooled libraries was done on an Illumina HiSeq2500 single-index Rapid Run using custom sequencing primers and 2 x 100 bp reads. In the original analysis: PCR and sequencing errors were corrected by UMI-based consensus assembly using MiGEC version 1.2.6. V(D)J alignment, clonotype assembly and CDR3 extraction were performed with MiXCR version 2.1.1. Normalisation of gene usage, clonotype sharing and MAIT/NKT TCR abundance was achieved by analysing the top 1000, 10 000 and 20 000 clonotypes per sample. After downsampling to 27 000 UMIs, diversity was calculated as the inverse Simpson index using the vegan R package. Paired Mann-Whitney U tests on discordant twin pairs were used, with Benjamini-Hochberg multiple-testing correction. Each entry corresponds to one CDR3 protein sequence from reads that TCRdb reprocessed, and DNA is not given. TCRdb, not the original authors, processed these V and J calls. The sample's records list 300,000 to 400,000 distinct CDR3 sequences. The top ten hold roughly 2.6% of the sample.

Specimen: blood. The clonotype was recovered from a human donor with ulcerative colitis or Crohn's disease, or a healthy co-twin of an affected twin (not recorded which).

CDR3 region: CASSSRTGSSYNSPLHF. Rearrangement joined TRBV3-1 to TRBJ1-6; without DNA, the TCRdb call of TRBD1 cannot be checked. Reading from cysteine to phenylalanine, the CDR3 counts 17 amino acids. Nucleotide data are not available. Looking up the germline V gene (reference sequence) yields CDR1 LGHDT and CDR2 YNNKEL.